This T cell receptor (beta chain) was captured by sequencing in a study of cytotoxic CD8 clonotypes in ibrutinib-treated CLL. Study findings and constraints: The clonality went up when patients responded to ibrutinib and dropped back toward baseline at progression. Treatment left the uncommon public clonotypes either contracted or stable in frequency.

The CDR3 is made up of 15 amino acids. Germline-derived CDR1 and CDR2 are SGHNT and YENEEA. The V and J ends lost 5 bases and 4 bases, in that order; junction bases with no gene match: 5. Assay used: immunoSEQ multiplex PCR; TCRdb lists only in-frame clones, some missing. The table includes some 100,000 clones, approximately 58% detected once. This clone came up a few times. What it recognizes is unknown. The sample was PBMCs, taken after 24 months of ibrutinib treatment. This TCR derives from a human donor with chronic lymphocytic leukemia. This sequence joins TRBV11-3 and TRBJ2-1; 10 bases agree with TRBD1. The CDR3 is CASSPDRGEYNEQFF. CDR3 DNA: TGTGCCAGCAGCCCGGACAGGGGGGAGTACAATGAGCAGTTCTTC.